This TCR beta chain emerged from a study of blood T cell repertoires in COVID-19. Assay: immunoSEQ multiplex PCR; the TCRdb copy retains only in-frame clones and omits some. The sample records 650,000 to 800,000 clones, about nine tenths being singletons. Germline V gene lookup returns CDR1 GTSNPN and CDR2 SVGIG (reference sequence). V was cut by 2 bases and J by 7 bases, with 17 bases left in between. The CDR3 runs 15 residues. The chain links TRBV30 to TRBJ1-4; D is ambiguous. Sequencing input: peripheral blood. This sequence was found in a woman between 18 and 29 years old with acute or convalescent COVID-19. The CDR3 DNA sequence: TGTGCCTGGAGTAGAACAGCAGCTCGAGCTGAAAAACTGTTTTTT. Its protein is CAWSRTAARAEKLFF.